The 21 T cell receptor beta chains reported below all come from one sample, sequenced in a study of T cells in localized non-small cell lung cancer. The method was immunoSEQ multiplex PCR; TCRdb's version includes in-frame clones alone and lacks a portion of them. Of around 2,700 clones listed, roughly 33% were seen once; the top ten hold about 5%. The specimen comprised lung tumor tissue, sampled before any cancer treatment. These receptors came from a man aged 35 to 69 with stage I lung adenocarcinoma.

The gene calls are TRBV11-3 and TRBJ2-7; 7 nucleotides align to TRBD1. The V gene's germline CDR1 is SGHNT and CDR2 YENEEA. Trimming removed 5 bases from V and 2 bases from J; junction bases left unmatched: 9. The CDR3 spans 15 residues. The chain's CDR3 is CASSQFGQGAYEQYF. CDR3 nucleotides: TGTGCCAGCAGCCAGTTTGGCCAGGGGGCCTACGAGCAGTACTTC.

V and J are TRBV28 and TRBJ2-1, with no clear D. The CDR3 covers 12 residues. Germline V gene sequence: CDR1 MDHEN, CDR2 SYDVKM. V lost 4 bases, J lost 7 bases, and 8 bases lay in between. This CDR3 is CASSSTPNEQFF. The CDR3 DNA sequence: TGTGCCAGCAGTTCTACACCAAATGAGCAGTTCTTC.

The chain employs TRBV18 and TRBJ2-7; a possible D gene is TRBD2 (6 bases). V was pared by 6 bases and J by 6 bases, with 12 bases between. The germline V gene encodes CDR1 KGHSH and CDR2 LQKENI. The CDR3 totals 12 residues. The CDR3 coding sequence is TGTGCCAGCTCCCTCCCCGGGGGCGAGCAGTACTTC. Translated, it gives CASSLPGGEQYF.

This clone appeared a single time. V usage is TRBV18 and J usage is TRBJ2-3, with 7 bases that match TRBD2. Germline V lookup: CDR1 KGHSH, CDR2 LQKENI. Trimming cost V 4 bases and J 4 bases; bases outside gene matches: 5. CDR3 length equals 14 residues. CDR3 loop: CASSRPGGPDTQYF. The DNA for the CDR3 is TGTGCCAGCTCACGCCCGGGGGGTCCAGATACGCAGTATTTT.

Within the sample, this clone is large. CDR3 coding DNA: TGTGCCACCTCGAGCGGGGTTGCAACTGAAGCTTTCTTT. As protein: CATSSGVATEAFF. The J gene is TRBJ1-1, the V gene TRBV6-8, with no clear D. CDR3 length: 13 residues. Deletions cut 10 bases from V and 5 bases from J, with 17 bases between. Germline CDR1 is MNHGY and CDR2 is SAAAGT.

This rearrangement joins TRBV14 to TRBJ2-2; D uncertain. V lost 4 bases to trimming and J lost 1 base, with 1 base between them. The CDR3 extends over 12 amino acids. CDR1 and CDR2 from the germline V gene are SGHDN and FVKESK. CDR3 region: CASSRNTGELFF. Here the CDR3 DNA reads TGTGCCAGCAGCCGGAACACCGGGGAGCTGTTTTTT.

The chain combines TRBV6-8 with TRBJ2-7; tentatively, D is TRBD1 or TRBD2 (5 bases each). CDR3 length equals 15 residues. V was shortened by 0 bases and J by 5 bases, with 14 bases between the two germline ends. Germline V lookup: CDR1 MNHGY, CDR2 SAAAGT. The CDR3 bases are TGTGCCAGCAGTTACTCAGGTGGGGGAAGGAACGAGCAGTACTTC. It translates to CASSYSGGGRNEQYF.

This chain joins TRBV19 and TRBJ2-4; TRBD1 agrees at 11 bases. The CDR3 length is 16 residues. Trimming cost V 3 bases and J 3 bases; bases outside gene matches: 4. The germline V gene has CDR1 LNHDA and CDR2 SQIVND (reference sequence). CDR3 coding DNA: TGTGCCAGTAGTATGGGCGGGACAGGGGGCAAAAACATTCAGTACTTC. Residues: CASSMGGTGGKNIQYF.

The V gene is TRBV28, the J gene TRBJ2-7; 9 bases match TRBD2. Unmatched junction bases numbered 6, after V lost 7 bases and J lost 5 bases. Looked up from germline, CDR1 is MDHEN and CDR2 is SYDVKM. The CDR3 consists of 13 residues. The CDR3 here is CASTLAGIHEQYF. The CDR3 nucleotides read TGTGCCAGCACTCTAGCGGGAATCCACGAGCAGTACTTC.

This clone turned up a few times. This chain uses TRBV9 with TRBJ2-2; D gene ambiguous. With 0 bases removed from V and 0 bases from J, the gap between germline ends came to 9 bases. This CDR3 is built from 16 residues. CDR1 SGDLS and CDR2 YYNGEE come from the germline V gene. The CDR3 loop is CASSVDAVTNTGELFF. The CDR3 nucleotides are TGTGCCAGCAGCGTAGATGCGGTTACGAACACCGGGGAGCTGTTTTTT.

This clone was found once. This rearrangement joins TRBV18 to TRBJ1-5; TRBD1 might be the D (5 bases). The CDR3 covers 13 residues. From germline, CDR1 is KGHSH and CDR2 LQKENI. V was cut by 5 bases and J by 7 bases, with 12 bases left in between. CDR3 bases: TGTGCCAGCTCAGGCGGGACGGGCCAGCCCCAGCATTTT. Its translation: CASSGGTGQPQHF.

The chain uses TRBV15 and TRBJ2-3, with TRBD1 matching over 8 bases. CDR1 is LNHNV and CDR2 is YYDKDF in the germline V gene (reference sequence). CDR3 length equals 14 residues. The V segment lost 5 bases and the J segment 4 bases; nucleotides outside the gene matches: 5. Written as DNA, the CDR3 is TGTGCCACCAGCGCTAGACAGGGGTCAGATACGCAGTATTTT. Translated: CATSARQGSDTQYF.

V is TRBV9 and J is TRBJ2-3, with D hard to call. With 5 bases removed from V and 6 bases from J, the gap between germline ends came to 28 bases. Germline lookup yields CDR1 SGDLS and CDR2 YYNGEE. The CDR3 has 18 amino acids. CDR3 sequence reads: CASSEAQYSSSGSDTQYF. DNA for the CDR3: TGTGCCAGCAGTGAAGCGCAATACAGTTCCTCAGGTTCGGATACGCAGTATTTT.

The gene calls are TRBV19 and TRBJ1-3; D remains unclear. Germline CDR1 reads LNHDA; CDR2 reads SQIVND (reference sequence). Trimming took 5 bases from V and 4 from J, leaving 12 bases between them. The length of the CDR3 is 14 residues. CDR3 loop: CASSSVFSGNTIYF. The DNA for the CDR3 is TGTGCCAGTAGTTCAGTTTTTTCGGGAAACACCATATATTTT.

This clone is classed as medium-sized. The rearrangement uses TRBV11-3 and TRBJ2-5; 9 bases agree with TRBD2. Germline CDR1 is SGHNT and CDR2 is YENEEA. V lost 2 bases, J lost 2 bases, and 3 bases stayed unmatched. This CDR3 contains 15 residues. The CDR3 DNA follows: TGTGCCAGCAGCTTATGGGCGGGAGGGCAAGAGACCCAGTACTTC. It translates to CASSLWAGGQETQYF.

The V and J genes are TRBV19 and TRBJ1-3; 7 bases are a match to TRBD1. CDR3 length equals 15 residues. Trimming removed 8 bases from V and 3 bases from J; junction bases left unmatched: 10. Per germline, CDR1 LNHDA and CDR2 SQIVND (reference sequence). The CDR3 protein is CASGENRGLGNTIYF. CDR3 DNA sequence: TGTGCCAGTGGAGAGAACAGGGGCCTTGGAAACACCATATATTTT.

The CDR3 coding sequence is TGTGCCAGCAGCTCGACGGTCCAAGCGGGCTTATACGAGCAGTACTTC. This sequence encodes CASSSTVQAGLYEQYF. V usage is TRBV11-3 and J usage is TRBJ2-7; D may be TRBD2 (6 bases). Germline lookup yields CDR1 SGHNT and CDR2 YENEEA. CDR3 length equals 16 residues. The V and J ends lost 4 bases and 4 bases respectively, with 20 bases between them.

This clone has just a few counts. The chain uses TRBV6-8 and TRBJ1-1, with no clear D. The CDR3 extends over 15 amino acids. Per the germline V gene, CDR1 is MNHGY and CDR2 is SAAAGT. Trimming took 7 bases from V and 3 from J, leaving 18 bases between them. The CDR3 reads CASIRLKGLDTEAFF. The CDR3 coding sequence is TGTGCCAGCATTAGGTTAAAAGGTTTGGACACTGAAGCTTTCTTT.

This chain links TRBV11-3 with TRBJ2-5; TRBD1 matches 9 bases. Trimming took 4 bases from V and 4 from J; bases not matched to a gene: 13. Germline CDR1 SGHNT, CDR2 YENEEA. This CDR3 has 17 residues. CDR3 DNA: TGTGCCAGCAGCTCCTCCCGGGGACAGGGTTGGGCAGAGACCCAGTACTTC. Translating it yields CASSSSRGQGWAETQYF.

This rearrangement joins TRBV9 to TRBJ2-7; D tentatively fits TRBD1 or TRBD2 (5 bases each). The length of the CDR3 is 12 residues. V was cut by 4 bases and J by 4 bases, with 9 bases left in between. The germline V gene has CDR1 SGDLS and CDR2 YYNGEE. In nucleotides, the CDR3 is TGTGCCAGCAGCCCTGAGGGGTACGAGCAGTACTTC. Protein product: CASSPEGYEQYF.

V usage is TRBV6-8 and J usage is TRBJ2-5; TRBD2 agrees at 10 bases. The CDR3 has 15 residues. Losses at the gene ends were 2 bases for V and 4 bases for J; bases not matched to a gene: 4. The germline V gene has CDR1 MNHGY and CDR2 SAAAGT. Written as DNA, the CDR3 is TGTGCCAGCAGTTACAGGCCTAGCGGGAGAGAGACCCAGTACTTC. Residues: CASSYRPSGRETQYF.